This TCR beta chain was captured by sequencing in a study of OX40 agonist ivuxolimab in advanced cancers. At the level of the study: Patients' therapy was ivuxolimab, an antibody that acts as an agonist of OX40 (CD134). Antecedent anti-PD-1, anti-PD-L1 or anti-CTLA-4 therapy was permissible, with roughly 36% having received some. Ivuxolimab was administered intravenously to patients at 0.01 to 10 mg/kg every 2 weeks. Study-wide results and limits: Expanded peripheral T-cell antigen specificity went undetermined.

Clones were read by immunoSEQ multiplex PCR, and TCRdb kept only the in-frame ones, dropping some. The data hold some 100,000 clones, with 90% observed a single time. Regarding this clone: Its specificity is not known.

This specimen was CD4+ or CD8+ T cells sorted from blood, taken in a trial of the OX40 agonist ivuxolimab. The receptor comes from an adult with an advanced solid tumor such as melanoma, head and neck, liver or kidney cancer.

In nucleotides, the CDR3 is TGCGCCAGCAGCTTGGGCGGGACGGCTTATACCTACGAGCAGTACTTC. Translated: CASSLGGTAYTYEQYF. The chain couples TRBV5-1 to TRBJ2-7; weak D call: TRBD2 (6 bases). With 0 bases removed from V and 2 bases from J, the gap between germline ends came to 15 bases. The CDR3 is 16 residues long. Germline-derived CDR1 and CDR2 are SGHRS and YFSETQ.